The 11 T cell receptor beta chains listed next were all sequenced from one sample in a study of T cell repertoires in cytomegalovirus infection. Antigens for these TCRs are unknown. TCRdb analysed the reads with MiXCR anew, one entry per CDR3 protein. The data show around 540,000 distinct CDR3 sequences, roughly a third seen once. The specimen comprised cultured PBMCs, sampled from culture after CMV antigen stimulation. Source of these receptors: a human donor in good health (CMV status not recorded). Some clones in this sample may be carry-over from other donors' samples.

This chain connects TRBV6-5 to TRBJ2-3; TRBD2 matches at 8 bases. V trimming: 6 bases; J trimming: 7 bases; junction bases outside the gene matches: 15. The length of the CDR3 is 16 residues. CDR1 is MNHEY and CDR2 is SVGAGI in the germline V gene. This chain's CDR3 is CASSPSGLDSFYTQYF. The CDR3 DNA reads as TGTGCCAGCAGCCCATCGGGACTAGATTCCTTTTATACGCAGTATTTT.

This clonotype came up a few times. The chain links TRBV28 to TRBJ1-5; D is unclear. Germline V lookup: CDR1 MDHEN, CDR2 SYDVKM. V lost 6 bases to trimming and J lost 2 bases, with 11 bases between them. The CDR3 consists of 14 residues. The CDR3 here is CASSDEVGNQPQHF. Written as DNA, the CDR3 is TGTGCCAGCAGCGACGAAGTGGGCAATCAGCCCCAGCATTTT.

V gene TRBV7-2 combines with J gene TRBJ1-2, with D maybe TRBD1 (6 bases). CDR3 size: 16 residues. CDR1 and CDR2 from the germline V gene are SGHTA and FQGNSA. Trimming took 1 base from V and 4 from J, leaving 16 bases between them. CDR3 protein: CASSLEGTTGAYGYTF. The CDR3 bases are TGTGCCAGCAGCTTAGAAGGGACAACTGGGGCCTATGGCTACACCTTC. Full variable domain (missing parts from reference TRBV7-2 and TRBJ1-2): GAGVSQSPSNKVTEKGKDVELRCDPISGHTALYWYRQSLGQGLEFLIYFQGNSAPDKSGLPSDRFSAERTGGSVSTLTIQRTQQEDSAVYLCASSLEGTTGAYGYTFGSGTRLTVV.

This clonotype was seen a few times. The rearrangement uses TRBV20-1 and TRBJ2-1; tentative D call: TRBD1 (7 bases). CDR3 length: 14 residues. Germline CDR1 and CDR2: DFQATT and SNEGSKA (reference sequence). Trimming cost V 6 bases and J 8 bases, with 20 bases left between them. This CDR3 is CSAPGGRGEDEQFF. CDR3 DNA sequence: TGCAGTGCGCCAGGGGGGCGCGGGGAAGATGAGCAGTTCTTC.

This clonotype was found many times. The chain has TRBV7-3 and TRBJ1-1; D call uncertain. V lost 1 base, J lost 1 base, and 4 bases lay in between. The CDR3 sequence is 13 residues long. Germline V gene sequence: CDR1 SGHTA, CDR2 FQGTGA. The CDR3, as DNA: TGTGCCAGCAGCTTAAAGTGGAACACTGAAGCTTTCTTT. Translation gives CASSLKWNTEAFF.

The chain carries TRBV7-8 and TRBJ1-1, with TRBD1 matching over 11 bases. The germline V gene has CDR1 SGHVS and CDR2 FQNEAQ. The length of the CDR3 is 16 residues. J was trimmed by 4 bases and V by 5 bases; bases with no gene match: 9. The CDR3 region has the DNA TGTGCCAGCAGCGGGGACAGGGGGTCTGAAGGCACTGAAGCTTTCTTT. Translation: CASSGDRGSEGTEAFF.

The genes are TRBV12-3 or TRBV12-4 and TRBJ2-1, with 9 bases that match TRBD2. The CDR3 consists of 15 residues. J gave up 9 bases and V 5 bases, and 11 bases lay outside the gene matches. As DNA, the CDR3 is TGTGCCAGCAGTCTATCTAGCGGGACGGGACGTGAGCAGTTCTTC. Protein sequence: CASSLSSGTGREQFF.

The chain recombines TRBV7-8 with TRBJ1-1, with no clear D. The CDR3 consists of 15 residues. Trimming removed 4 bases at V and 0 bases at J, with 12 bases between. Germline CDR1 is SGHVS and CDR2 is FQNEAQ. CDR3 amino acids: CASSWERFLNTEAFF. For the CDR3, the DNA is TGTGCCAGCAGCTGGGAACGATTCTTGAACACTGAAGCTTTCTTT.

V and J are TRBV12-3 or TRBV12-4 and TRBJ2-1; 7 bases match TRBD2. The CDR3 extends over 16 amino acids. V dropped 6 bases and J dropped 6; count of bases not matched to a gene: 14. The CDR3 coding sequence is TGTGCCAGCAGCCCCCCCCTATGGCGGGAGAGCAATGAGCAGTTCTTC. Translated: CASSPPLWRESNEQFF.

The V and J genes are TRBV2 and TRBJ2-3; TRBD1 matches at 8 bases. Germline CDR1 reads SNHLY; CDR2 reads FYNNEI. The CDR3 length is 16 residues. The V segment lost 6 bases and the J segment 3 bases; nucleotides outside the gene matches: 11. The CDR3: CASRLTWTGKTDTQYF. The CDR3 DNA follows: TGTGCCAGCAGGTTAACTTGGACAGGGAAAACAGATACGCAGTATTTT.

This clonotype was seen repeatedly, ten times or more. The chain joins TRBV7-2 to TRBJ1-2; TRBD1 is a possible D gene (5 bases). CDR3 length: 17 amino acids. V lost 5 bases and J 2 bases, leaving 21 bases between the germline ends. Germline CDR1 is SGHTA and CDR2 is FQGNSA. CDR3 region: CASSQISQGTGNYGYTF. Here the CDR3 DNA reads TGTGCCAGCAGCCAAATCTCCCAGGGCACCGGGAACTATGGCTACACCTTC. Full variable domain (missing parts from reference TRBV7-2 and TRBJ1-2): GAGVSQSPSNKVTEKGKDVELRCDPISGHTALYWYRQSLGQGLEFLIYFQGNSAPDKSGLPSDRFSAERTGGSVSTLTIQRTQQEDSAVYLCASSQISQGTGNYGYTFGSGTRLTVV.